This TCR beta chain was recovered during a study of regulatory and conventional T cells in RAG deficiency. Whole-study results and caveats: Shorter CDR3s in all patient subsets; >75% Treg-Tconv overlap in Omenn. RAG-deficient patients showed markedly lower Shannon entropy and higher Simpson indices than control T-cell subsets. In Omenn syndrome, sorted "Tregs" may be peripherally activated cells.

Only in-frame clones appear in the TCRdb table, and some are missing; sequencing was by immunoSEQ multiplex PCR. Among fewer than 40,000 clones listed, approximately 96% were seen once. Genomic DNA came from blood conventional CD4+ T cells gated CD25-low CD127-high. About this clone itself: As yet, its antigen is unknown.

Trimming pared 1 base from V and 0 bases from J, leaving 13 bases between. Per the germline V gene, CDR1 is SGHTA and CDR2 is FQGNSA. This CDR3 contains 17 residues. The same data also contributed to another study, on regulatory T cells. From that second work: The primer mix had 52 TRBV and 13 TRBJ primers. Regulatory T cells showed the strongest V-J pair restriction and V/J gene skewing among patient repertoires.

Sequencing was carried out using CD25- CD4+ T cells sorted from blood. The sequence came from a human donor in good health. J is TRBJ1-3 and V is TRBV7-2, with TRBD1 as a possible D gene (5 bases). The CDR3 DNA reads TGTGCCAGCAGCTTAGTTCGGGGGAGACACTCTGGAAACACCATATATTTT. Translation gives CASSLVRGRHSGNTIYF.